This T cell receptor beta chain was sequenced in a study of identical twins. Study-level points and caveats: Analyses of zero insertions could, in part, be confounded by invariant MAIT and iNKT cells.

Trimming stripped 4 bases from V and 0 bases from J, with 13 bases between. The CDR3 consists of 15 residues. CDR1 and CDR2 (germline): SQVTM, ANQGSEA. TCRdb reanalysed the 5' RACE reads using MiXCR and keeps one entry per CDR3 protein. The sample holds 650,000 to 750,000 distinct CDR3 sequences; approximately 22% are singletons and the top ten take approximately 4.5%. In this sample, this clonotype turned up a few times. Its cognate antigen is unknown. This sample also belongs to another study, concerning T cells expressing NK-cell markers. That report notes: The authors sequenced eight donors, of whom seven were HCMV-seropositive and one was seronegative.

The sequenced sample consisted of PBMCs. The rearrangement links TRBV29-1 to TRBJ2-1, with D perhaps matching TRBD2 (5 bases). The TCR was taken from a woman aged 18 to 35 in good health. The CDR3 region has the DNA TGCAGCGTTGGAGGAGCGGCTAGCTCCTACAATGAGCAGTTCTTC. As protein: CSVGGAASSYNEQFF.